One and the same sample provided the 2 T cell receptor beta chains below, sequenced in a study of human T cells and chemical hapten exposure. Time point defined: patch test 1, 2 weeks after DPC sensitization. Described treatment: therapeutic diphenylcyclopropenone sensitization with weekly scalp DPC. One entry per CDR3 protein results from TCRdb running MiXCR on the RACE reads. The sample consists of about 340,000 distinct CDR3 sequences, about 7% of them appearing once. Material: whole blood, obtained in connection with sensitization to the hapten diphenylcyclopropenone (DPC). The source of these receptors is a woman between 18 and 29 years old with alopecia areata. Some clones in this sample may be carry-over from other donors' samples.

The chain uses TRBV2 and TRBJ2-1; 9 bases are shared with TRBD2. J lost 5 bases, V lost 4 bases, and 3 bases had no gene match. The CDR3 runs to 14 residues. Germline V gene data show CDR1 as SNHLY and CDR2 as FYNNEI. This CDR3 is CASSGVAGDNEQFF. Written as DNA, the CDR3 is TGTGCCAGCAGTGGTGTAGCGGGAGACAATGAGCAGTTCTTC.

This clonotype was found a few times. The chain recombines TRBV5-1 with TRBJ2-3, with D possibly being TRBD2 (5 bases). The CDR3 covers 14 residues. Trimming removed 4 bases from V and 0 bases from J, with 9 bases in between. Looked up from germline, CDR1 is SGHRS and CDR2 is YFSETQ. CDR3 in amino acids: CASSGETSTDTQYF. CDR3 DNA: TGCGCCAGCAGCGGGGAGACTAGCACAGATACGCAGTATTTT.